A selection of T cell receptor beta chains follows, all from one sample in a study of T cells in Graves' hyperthyroidism and ophthalmopathy. TCRdb fed the multiplex PCR reads into MiXCR, producing one record per CDR3 protein. Of about half a million distinct CDR3 sequences listed, roughly 25% were seen once; the top ten hold approximately 11%. The sequenced material came from blood. The receptors stem from a woman in her 30s with Graves' ophthalmopathy. Each CDR3 is given with its conserved first and last residue. A D gene is named only where the DNA matches it firmly. The listing skips clone size in some rows; elsewhere it reads once, few, many or a size class.

clone_size d_call j_call v_call cdr3_nt cdr3_aa
- TRBD2 TRBJ2-5 TRBV12-3/TRBV12-4 TGTGCCAGCAAAGCGGGGGCCGTAATGGCCCAGTACTTC CASKAGAVMAQYF
- TRBD2 TRBJ2-7 TRBV10-3 TGTGCCATCAGTCCTAGCGGGGGCTCCTACGAGCAGTACTTC CAISPSGGSYEQYF
many - TRBJ2-2 TRBV5-1 TGCGCCAGCACTTACCAAGGGGGGACCGGGGAGCTGTTTTTT CASTYQGGTGELFF
few - TRBJ2-7 TRBV10-3 TGTGCCATCAGTGAGTCCGCGGGTCTAAGCTCCTACGAGCAGTACTTC CAISESAGLSSYEQYF
many - TRBJ2-2 TRBV20-1 TGCAGTGCTACTAACACGAACACCGGGGAGCTGTTTTTT CSATNTNTGELFF
many - TRBJ1-2 TRBV12-3/TRBV12-4 TGTGCCAGCAGTTTAGGAGTTAACTATGGCTACACCTTC CASSLGVNYGYTF
few TRBD1 TRBJ1-1 TRBV20-1 TGCAGTGCGCAGACAGGGGGCATGGATACTGAAGCTTTCTTT CSAQTGGMDTEAFF
once TRBD1 TRBJ1-6 TRBV11-2 TGTGCCAGCAGCGACCCCGGGACAGGGGGTAATTCACCCCTCCACTTT CASSDPGTGGNSPLHF
many - TRBJ2-7 TRBV28 TGTGCCAGCTCATTCACAGGGTTCGAGCAGTACTTC CASSFTGFEQYF
many TRBD1 TRBJ1-2 TRBV7-9 TGTGCCAGCGGACCCCAGGGGGGCTATGGCTACACCTTC CASGPQGGYGYTF
few - TRBJ2-4 TRBV14 TGTGCCAGCAGCCAAGATTTCGGGGCGAACATTCAGTACTTC CASSQDFGANIQYF
- TRBD1 TRBJ2-7 TRBV15 TGTGCCACCAGCAGAGATATAGAGGGGGCGGGTGGCGAGCAGTACTTC CATSRDIEGAGGEQYF
- TRBD1 TRBJ2-5 TRBV6-1 TGTGCCAGCAGTGGAAAGGGGGCACAAGAGACCCAGTACTTC CASSGKGAQETQYF
many - TRBJ2-5 TRBV18 TGTGCCAGCTCACCTGCAGGGGCTGGGGAGACCCAGTACTTC CASSPAGAGETQYF
many TRBD1 TRBJ1-6 TRBV6-5 TGTGCCAGCAGTTACTCGACAGGGGGTACTGGTTCACCCCTCCACTTT CASSYSTGGTGSPLHF
many TRBD1 TRBJ1-1 TRBV10-3 TGTGCCATCAGTGAAGCGACAGGGGGCAACACTGAAGCTTTCTTT CAISEATGGNTEAFF
- - TRBJ1-2 TRBV12-3/TRBV12-4 TGTGCCAGCAGTTCGACAGGCTTAAGATATGGCTACACCTTC CASSSTGLRYGYTF
few TRBD1 TRBJ2-7 TRBV12-3/TRBV12-4 TGTGCCAGCTCAACCGCCGGGACAGGGAAACCCGAGCAGTACTTC CASSTAGTGKPEQYF
many TRBD2 TRBJ2-5 TRBV12-3/TRBV12-4 TGTGCCAGCAGTCTCAGAGCGGGGCGTGGGGAGACCCAGTACTTC CASSLRAGRGETQYF
few - TRBJ1-1 TRBV3-1 TGTGCCAGCAGCCACCCTTTGAACACTGAAGCTTTCTTT CASSHPLNTEAFF
- - TRBJ2-5 TRBV2 TGTGCCAGCAGTGCGGCACGGGGGCTCCAAGAGACCCAGTACTTC CASSAARGLQETQYF
few - TRBJ1-1 TRBV18 TGTGCCAGCTCACCAGGGTCAGAGAACACTGAAGCTTTCTTT CASSPGSENTEAFF
many TRBD1 TRBJ1-2 TRBV6-5 TGTGCCAGCAGTTTTGGGGTTCAGGGGGAGGGCTATGGCTACACCTTC CASSFGVQGEGYGYTF
many TRBD1 TRBJ1-2 TRBV6-1 TGTGCCAGCAGACCCGGACAGGGCTATGGCTACACCTTC CASRPGQGYGYTF
few TRBD2 TRBJ2-7 TRBV2 TGTGCCAGCAGTGAACGAGCGGGGAATGGGGAATACGAGCAGTACTTC CASSERAGNGEYEQYF
- TRBD1 TRBJ1-1 TRBV6-1 TGTGCCAGCAGCAGTGACAGGGCCACTGAAGCTTTCTTT CASSSDRATEAFF
many TRBD1 TRBJ2-5 TRBV7-8 TGTGCCAGCAGCGCAAGACAGGGGTTGGAGACCCAGTACTTC CASSARQGLETQYF
few - TRBJ2-3 TRBV9 TGTGCCAGCAGCGCCCCGGACAGCACAGATACGCAGTATTTT CASSAPDSTDTQYF
- - TRBJ1-1 TRBV12-3/TRBV12-4 TGTGCCAGCAGTCGCGCTACAGGGACTCCTGAAGCTTTCTTT CASSRATGTPEAFF
many - TRBJ1-2 TRBV5-1 TGCGCCAGCAGCTTGGACACGCTGGGCTATGGCTACACCTTC CASSLDTLGYGYTF
many - TRBJ1-2 TRBV6-1 TGTGCCAGCAGTACCCTGGGGGGGGACTATGGCTACACCTTC CASSTLGGDYGYTF
- - TRBJ2-7 TRBV5-1 TGCGCCAGCAGCTTGGGAGGAAGTAGCGGATCCTACGAGCAGTACTTC CASSLGGSSGSYEQYF
- - TRBJ1-5 TRBV27 TGTGCCAGCAGTTTCGGGACGGATTATCAGCCCCAGCATTTT CASSFGTDYQPQHF
- - TRBJ1-2 TRBV5-1 TGCGCCAGCAGCTTGAGTCAGGGCTTAGGAGGCTACACCTTC CASSLSQGLGGYTF
- - TRBJ1-1 TRBV6-2/TRBV6-3 TGTGCCAGCAGTTACGCAGATATGAACACTGAAGCTTTCTTT CASSYADMNTEAFF
many - TRBJ1-2 TRBV6-5 TGTGCCAGCAGTAACCCGGAGAGGGTGGGCTACACCTTC CASSNPERVGYTF
many - TRBJ1-2 TRBV18 TGTGCCAGCTCACCACCGGAGGGAGCGGGAGGCTACACCTTC CASSPPEGAGGYTF
many - TRBJ2-7 TRBV5-6 TGTGCCAGCAGCTTGGGATCGCAGTACGAGCAGTACTTC CASSLGSQYEQYF
- - TRBJ1-1 TRBV9 TGTGCCAGCAGCGCCCCATCGGGACGAGAGAACACTGAAGCTTTCTTT CASSAPSGRENTEAFF
many - TRBJ2-2 TRBV6-2/TRBV6-3 TGTGCCAGCAGCCGGGGACTGGGGGAGCTGTTTTTT CASSRGLGELFF
many - TRBJ1-1 TRBV24-1 TGTGCCACCAGTGACCACACCGGGAAGAACACTGAAGCTTTCTTT CATSDHTGKNTEAFF